These T cell receptor beta chains were read from a single sample in a study of early T cells in non-severe SARS-CoV-2 infection. In TCRdb, the 5' RACE reads were re-called with MiXCR into one record per CDR3 protein. The sample lists 45,000 to 75,000 distinct CDR3 sequences, 5.6% seen once, with 6.8% in the top ten. The specimen was whole blood. These receptors all stem from an adult who was a healthcare worker with PCR-confirmed SARS-CoV-2 infection or an uninfected control (not recorded which). The CDR3 runs from the conserved cysteine through the conserved F or W. A D gene is named only where the DNA matches it firmly. Clone size is shown for a subset of rows, as once, few, many or a class of expanded clone.

>TRBJ1-1|.|TRBV6-6|many
CASSSLAGGITEAFF
TGTGCCAGCAGCTCCCTTGCTGGGGGAATAACTGAAGCTTTCTTT
>TRBJ1-6|.|TRBV7-8|.
CASSLVVGVGVNSPLHF
TGTGCCAGCAGCTTAGTAGTGGGTGTTGGGGTTAATTCACCCCTCCACTTT
>TRBJ2-7|.|TRBV6-5|.
CASSYWGEQYF
TGTGCCAGCAGTTACTGGGGGGAGCAGTACTTC
>TRBJ2-5|TRBD2|TRBV20-1|.
CSAGTTKPRQETQYF
TGCAGTGCTGGGACTACTAAGCCTCGGCAAGAGACCCAGTACTTC
>TRBJ2-3|.|TRBV12-5|.
CASGLRDTQYF
TGTGCTAGTGGTTTGAGGGATACGCAGTATTTT
>TRBJ1-1|.|TRBV7-9|many
CASSRRANTEAFF
TGTGCCAGCAGCCGACGAGCGAACACTGAAGCTTTCTTT
>TRBJ2-1|.|TRBV6-4|few
CASKGGPYNEQFF
TGTGCCAGCAAGGGCGGACCCTACAATGAGCAGTTCTTC
>TRBJ2-7|.|TRBV10-2|few
CASSEVDRTYEQYF
TGCGCCAGCAGTGAGGTGGACCGAACCTACGAGCAGTACTTC
>TRBJ1-2|.|TRBV29-1|many
CSFRDNYGYTF
TGCAGCTTCAGGGATAACTATGGCTACACCTTC
>TRBJ2-7|TRBD1|TRBV5-1|many
CASSLTGGLYEQYF
TGCGCCAGCAGCTTGACAGGGGGCCTGTACGAGCAGTACTTC
>TRBJ1-5|.|TRBV20-1|many
CSARVTKDQPQHF
TGCAGTGCTAGAGTGACGAAGGACCAGCCCCAGCATTTT
>TRBJ1-2|.|TRBV29-1|many
CSVPAGSAYGYTF
TGCAGCGTTCCCGCAGGGAGCGCCTATGGCTACACCTTC
>TRBJ2-7|.|TRBV29-1|many
CSVDRDVRRREQYF
TGCAGCGTGGACCGGGACGTCAGACGTCGCGAGCAGTACTTC
>TRBJ2-2|.|TRBV5-6|.
CASSLGFRQTNTGELFF
TGTGCCAGCAGCTTGGGTTTCCGACAGACGAACACCGGGGAGCTGTTTTTT
>TRBJ1-2|.|TRBV4-1|few
CASSQGRYYGYTF
TGCGCCAGCAGCCAGGGGCGCTACTATGGCTACACCTTC
>TRBJ2-1|.|TRBV20-1|many
CSGRKVAEQFF
TGCAGTGGCAGAAAGGTAGCCGAGCAGTTCTTC
>TRBJ2-1|.|TRBV7-2|many
CASSLRLGLDRPREQFF
TGTGCCAGCAGCTTAAGACTCGGGCTAGACCGCCCGCGTGAGCAGTTCTTC
>TRBJ1-1|TRBD1|TRBV3-1|.
CASSPGQGRMNTEAFF
TGTGCCAGCAGCCCTGGACAGGGAAGGATGAACACTGAAGCTTTCTTT
>TRBJ2-5|TRBD2|TRBV5-4|.
CASSSGGLAGQETQYF
TGTGCCAGCAGTTCTGGGGGACTAGCGGGACAAGAGACCCAGTACTTC
>TRBJ2-7|TRBD2|TRBV29-1|.
CSVEVGGGQAKQYF
TGCAGCGTTGAAGTCGGGGGGGGCCAGGCCAAGCAGTACTTC
>TRBJ2-3|.|TRBV2|.
CASKHPGPIVDTQYF
TGTGCCAGCAAACACCCGGGTCCGATTGTGGATACGCAGTATTTT
>TRBJ1-2|.|TRBV11-2|many
CASSYVLVGGYTF
TGTGCCAGCAGCTATGTTCTAGTTGGTGGCTACACCTTC
>TRBJ1-6|.|TRBV6-5|few
CASSILLTVSKHSPLHF
TGTGCCAGCAGTATCCTGCTAACAGTATCCAAACACTCACCCCTCCACTTT
>TRBJ1-5|.|TRBV7-2|many
CASSLTPQGTNQPQHF
TGTGCCAGCAGCTTAACTCCCCAAGGGACCAATCAGCCCCAGCATTTT
>TRBJ2-1|TRBD2|TRBV27|many
CASSLPGGGLYEQFF
TGTGCCAGCAGCCTCCCGGGCGGGGGGTTGTATGAGCAGTTCTTC
>TRBJ1-2|TRBD1|TRBV18|.
CASSLANGGQLHTNYGYTF
TGTGCCAGCTCACTCGCCAATGGGGGACAGCTACACACCAACTATGGCTACACCTTC